The rows below give T cell receptor beta chains drawn from one sample of a study of technical replicates of blood from a few donors. Clones were read by immunoSEQ multiplex PCR, and TCRdb kept only the in-frame ones, dropping some. The table shows about 76,000 clones, with 95% to 97% occurring only once. The sequenced material came from T cells isolated from PBMCs. Receptors originate from a human donor in good health. CDR3s include the opening cysteine and the closing phenylalanine or tryptophan. D genes are given only for firm matches. Size is stated for part of the rows, as once, few or many counts, or as a class when the clone is expanded.

V gene	J gene	D gene	clone size	CDR3 protein	CDR3 DNA
TRBV28	TRBJ2-7	TRBD1	NA	CASSQPDRSPFYEQYF	TGTGCCAGCAGTCAGCCGGACAGGTCCCCATTCTACGAGCAGTACTTC
TRBV5-4	TRBJ1-2	TRBD1	NA	CASSLDLGQLSYGYTF	TGTGCCAGCAGCTTGGACCTGGGACAGCTGTCCTATGGCTACACCTTC
TRBV6-5	TRBJ1-2	NA	NA	CASSPTFAYNYGYTF	TGTGCCAGCAGTCCTACCTTTGCATATAACTATGGCTACACCTTC
TRBV5-6	TRBJ1-3	NA	NA	CASSPPISGNTIYF	TGTGCCAGCAGCCCTCCTATCTCTGGAAACACCATATATTTT
TRBV6-5	TRBJ2-7	TRBD1	NA	CASRPGQSYEQYF	TGTGCCAGCAGACCGGGACAGTCCTACGAGCAGTACTTC
TRBV28	TRBJ1-1	TRBD1	once	CASRPYRGFEAFF	TGTGCCAGCAGACCCTACAGGGGGTTTGAAGCTTTCTTT
TRBV19	TRBJ2-3	TRBD1	NA	CASSISDRDTDTQYF	TGTGCCAGTAGTATTTCGGACAGGGACACAGATACGCAGTATTTT
TRBV4-2	TRBJ2-3	TRBD2	NA	CASSQGLAGLDTQYF	TGTGCCAGCAGCCAGGGACTAGCGGGGTTAGATACGCAGTATTTT
TRBV2	TRBJ2-3	TRBD2	NA	CAQRGTRAITENPQGLGDTQYF	TGTGCCCAGCGAGGGACTAGAGCCATAACCGAGAATCCACAGGGTTTAGGAGATACGCAGTATTTT
TRBV30	TRBJ1-1	TRBD1	NA	CAWVPGQSTEAFF	TGTGCCTGGGTGCCGGGACAGAGTACTGAAGCTTTCTTT
TRBV19	TRBJ1-6	TRBD1	NA	CASSIWTGGLESPLHF	TGTGCCAGTAGTATCTGGACAGGGGGTTTAGAGTCACCCCTCCACTTT
TRBV6-1	TRBJ2-1	TRBD1	NA	CASSPRDRGWDEQFF	TGTGCCAGCAGTCCCCGGGACAGGGGTTGGGATGAGCAGTTCTTC
TRBV7-6	TRBJ2-1	TRBD2	NA	CASSSGGEQFF	TGTGCCAGCAGCTCGGGGGGTGAGCAGTTCTTC
TRBV5-1	TRBJ2-1	TRBD2	NA	CASSLAAGAYNEQFF	TGCGCCAGCAGCTTGGCGGCGGGGGCCTACAATGAGCAGTTCTTC
TRBV4-1	TRBJ2-7	NA	NA	CASSRTVLEVKQYF	TGCGCCAGCAGCAGGACAGTCTTGGAGGTTAAGCAGTACTTC
TRBV10-1	TRBJ1-5	TRBD1	NA	CASSELRQGGGQPQHF	TGCGCCAGCAGTGAGTTAAGACAGGGCGGTGGTCAGCCCCAGCATTTT
TRBV27	TRBJ1-5	TRBD1	NA	CASSIIGQGHPYQPQHF	TGTGCCAGCAGCATTATAGGACAGGGCCATCCCTATCAGCCCCAGCATTTT
TRBV28	TRBJ2-1	TRBD2	NA	CASSLASLSGSGNEQFF	TGTGCCAGCAGTTTAGCTTCTTTGAGCGGGAGTGGCAATGAGCAGTTCTTC
TRBV6-5	TRBJ2-1	TRBD1	NA	CASSYSRQGAHNEQFF	TGTGCCAGCAGTTACTCGCGACAGGGGGCCCACAATGAGCAGTTCTTC
TRBV30	TRBJ1-4	NA	NA	CAGRYIDGGDNEKLFF	TGTGCCGGGCGCTATATCGACGGGGGGGATAATGAAAAACTGTTTTTT
TRBV2	TRBJ1-3	NA	NA	CASRVTGNTIYF	TGTGCCAGCAGGGTTACAGGAAACACCATATATTTT
TRBV10-1	TRBJ1-3	NA	NA	CASSGQGLINTIYF	TGCGCCAGCAGTGGGCAAGGACTGATAAATACCATATATTTT
TRBV2	TRBJ1-1	TRBD1	NA	CASTGTDMNTEAFF	TGTGCCAGCACCGGGACAGATATGAACACTGAAGCTTTCTTT
TRBV28	TRBJ2-2	NA	NA	CASSSIQGLSNTGELFF	TGTGCCAGCAGTTCAATACAGGGTTTGTCGAACACCGGGGAGCTGTTTTTT
TRBV5-1	TRBJ2-1	TRBD2	NA	CASSPLAFDNNEQFF	TGCGCCAGCAGCCCACTAGCGTTCGATAACAATGAGCAGTTCTTC
TRBV6-1	TRBJ1-1	NA	NA	CASSATEIKAFF	TGTGCCAGCAGTGCGACAGAGATTAAAGCTTTCTTT
TRBV29-1	TRBJ2-3	NA	NA	CSTKTDSTDTQYF	TGCAGCACCAAAACAGATTCCACAGATACGCAGTATTTT
TRBV5-1	TRBJ2-5	NA	NA	CASSLSRRGASGGLETQYF	TGCGCCAGCAGCTTATCCCGCAGGGGGGCAAGCGGGGGATTAGAGACCCAGTACTTC
TRBV6-1	TRBJ1-2	NA	NA	CASSARKQANYGYTF	TGTGCCAGCAGTGCCAGAAAACAAGCTAACTATGGCTACACCTTC